This entry concerns a single TCR beta chain. Its binding antigen is unknown. One base away there is no much larger clone; base qualities are not given. The cohort was made up of 500 to 800 healthy bone marrow donors. At the time of sampling, all cohort members were nominally healthy, though unrecorded immune exposures were likely present. The donor was CMV seropositive and was included in the group of 270 or so seropositive cohort members. Each donor provided a peripheral blood sample, and peripheral blood mononuclear cells were used for TCR beta sequencing. The Qiagen DNeasy Blood Extraction Kit was used to extract genomic DNA from the blood cell samples. The library was prepared using the immunoSEQ multiplex PCR assay. The multiplex PCR relied on a mix of 60 forward primers for TCR Vbeta segments and 13 reverse primers for TCR Jbeta segments. Amplification of the CDR3 region of rearranged TCR beta genes was performed with a multiplex PCR assay on genomic DNA. The Illumina HiSeq System was used to sequence the amplified TCR beta libraries as 87-base-pair reads. As for the authors' bioinformatics: In a later analysis, approximately 74 million unique TCR beta chains were counted across the approximately 670 repertoires, and about 10 million of these chains were shared by at least two donors. A nearest-neighbor algorithm error-corrected the raw reads and collapsed the reads into unique sequences, merging closely related sequences to remove PCR and sequencing errors. Alignment of CDR3 sequences to IMGT reference sequences was used to assign V, D and J gene segments. For a sequence to be retained, a match of at least six nucleotides to both a V gene segment and a J gene segment was required. Rearrangements were classified as productive when the CDR3 lacked stop codons and remained in frame with V and J, and all other rearrangements were classified as non-productive. Following IMGT convention, CDR3 was defined as the stretch from the second conserved V-encoded cysteine to the conserved J-encoded phenylalanine. The earlier analysis of fewer than 750 of the donors excluded sequences that lacked an unambiguous match to a single V gene segment. In an earlier analysis of more than 500 of the donors, a V segment was called functional when productive rearrangements were above 56.7%, and segregating when the standard deviation between donors exceeded 5%. A statistical classification framework was developed to diagnose cytomegalovirus status using the catalog of TCR beta chain sequences. A later analysis assigned V and J genes by comparing TCR nucleotide sequences with IMGT/GENE-DB human TR gene sequences. A later analysis assigned CDR3 sequences and most-parsimonious VDJ recombination scenarios with the TCRdist pipeline. In a later analysis, each TCR beta chain was defined by its CDR3 amino acid sequence together with its V-gene family, and reads lacking a unique V-gene family were excluded. In a later analysis, around 600 highly shared, low-generation-probability nucleotide sequences were removed to address suspected cross-contamination and a sequencing artifact. In a later analysis, a clonal expansion index was calculated for each public chain from normalized within-repertoire ranks of inferred template counts. In a later analysis, generation probabilities were computed using a VDJ recombination model fitted to out-of-frame rearrangements, and the results were checked against IGoR. In a later analysis, TCR-TCR, TCR-HLA and TCR-CMV co-occurrence was scored with hypergeometric tests, and a repertoire-size bias correction was applied to TCR pairs. False discovery rates were estimated in a later analysis by permuting HLA or CMV assignments 20 times. In a later analysis, co-occurring TCRs were grouped with DBSCAN, and TCRdist sequence similarity was added when clustering was performed within HLA-allele-positive subsets. For co-occurrence clustering, repertoires with fewer than 30,000 or more than 120,000 public chains were excluded, along with a handful of repertoires with anomalous nucleotide sharing. Entries here come from immuneACCESS through TCRdb and include only in-frame sequences with V and J called. Some clones fail to appear in such tables; in the studies checked, an unresolved V gene covers under half of the shortfall, and the cause of the remainder is unknown. That table gives V, J and clone size, and the DNA gave D and trimming. This sample is represented by some 150,000 clones; about 80% of them were singletons. The ten largest account for under 4.5% of the sample.

This sample was included in a study of cytomegalovirus exposure and HLA in healthy donors (dated by TCRdb to 2015 to 2018). Regarding the complete study: According to an earlier analysis of around 600 of the donors, about 179 million T cells yielded 95 million to 140 million unique TCR beta sequences and about 300 Gb of sequence data. An early release that covered around 590 HLA-typed donors contained around 300 gigabases of sequencing data and approximately 85 million unique TCR sequences. Of the roughly 400 genotyped donors, 81% fell in the genetic ancestry cluster associated with self-reported Caucasian donors. The aim of the study was to test whether cataloging public T cell receptors could identify signatures of past pathogen exposure. Using immunosequencing, the study profiled T cell repertoires from approximately 700 subjects and related those repertoires to cytomegalovirus serostatus. Besides the first cohort of approximately 670 subjects, a separate validation cohort made up of 95 to 150 different subjects was used. To predict cytomegalovirus infection status, the study combined high-throughput TCR immunosequencing, statistical association of individual TCRs with disease status, and machine learning. A later analysis re-analyzed previously published TCR beta repertoires from 666 donors and added high-resolution HLA genotyping to study TCR occurrence patterns. Rather than using new phenotypic data, the later analysis identified candidate immune exposures from TCR beta sequences and from how often those sequences occurred across donors. To decide whether each TCR beta V gene segment behaved as functional or pseudogenic, an earlier analysis of some 580 of the donors relied on high-throughput TCR beta sequencing. Donor age, sex, ethnicity and CMV serostatus were compiled together with the repertoire data. In a later genetic analysis, genome-wide SNP genotypes for about three fifths of the 666 donors were used, and that subset was treated as a discovery cohort. All discovery cohort repertoires had been generated using a single sequencing platform. Class I and class II HLA loci were covered by the typing at four-digit resolution. Typing coverage varied by locus: about 620-640 donors for A, B, C, DRB1 and DQB1; about 520 for DQA1; 600 to 610 for DPA1; around 490 for DPB1. Roughly 5 DR-DQ haplotypes were handled as single units for association and clustering because linkage in the cohort was strong. Among about 370 genotyped donors of the cohort, an average of around 240,000 unique TCR beta nucleotide sequences was sequenced per donor, of which about 18% were non-productive. The paper's findings and limits, for the study overall: An earlier analysis of approximately 500 of the donors showed that most TCR beta V segments appeared in productive rearrangements either about 87% or about 30% of the time, which broadly matched IMGT annotations. Only TCR beta chains were sequenced in this cohort, and the absence of alpha or paired-chain data limited detectable features. A further reported finding was that TCR beta sequences accurately predicted the HLA-A and HLA-B alleles for most subjects in the first cohort. Roughly uniform sequencing depth across donors was assumed in presence/absence analyses, although this assumption may not hold. The authors suggested that the approach could potentially be extended to other disease states and immunological phenotypes. The sequencing pipeline was judged likely to have produced a cluster of highly shared sequence variants as a technical artifact. Because HLA typing was unavailable for some donors at each locus, only the typed subset was used in association tests. In a later analysis, the rate of TCR association differed among HLA loci, with DRB1 alleles having the most associated TCRs and HLA-C alleles having the fewest. Most TCR sequences were observed very rarely across donors, whereas some public TCRs were present in many individuals. Assigning TCR associations to individual alleles was difficult when HLA alleles, especially DR and DQ, strongly co-occurred. V-gene and J-gene trimming of TCR beta chains was associated with a missense DCLRE1C variant in a later genetic analysis, and the association was replicated in an independent cohort. In a later genetic analysis, fewer N-insertions in productive TCRs were reported among donors in an Asian-associated ancestry cluster than the roughly 700-donor mean. In a later analysis, around 15,000 TCR beta sequences were associated with specific HLA alleles at a false discovery rate of 0.05. A few of the identified cytomegalovirus-associated TCR beta chains were confirmed in vitro to be specific for cytomegalovirus antigens. The earlier analysis of 587 of the donors excluded roughly 16 rarely observed V segments, including chromosome 9 orphons, because counts were too low. The classifier was reported to diagnose cytomegalovirus status with high specificity and sensitivity in both the original cohort and the validation cohort. The 87-base-pair reads could not distinguish some IMGT-functional V segments, including TRBV6-2 and TRBV6-3, so those segments were excluded. Correlated functional status among segregating V segments might reflect linkage disequilibrium, but an unknown experimental factor could not be ruled out. In a later analysis, several top co-occurrence clusters were reported to appear linked to parvovirus B19, influenza, CMV and Epstein-Barr virus. Immune exposure information for the cohort was limited to CMV serostatus. In a later analysis, HLA-associated TCR beta chains were found to be more clonally expanded and to have lower generation probabilities than equally common non-associated chains. A total of about 180 TCR beta chains were listed by the study as associated with cytomegalovirus. In a later analysis, most CMV-associated TCR beta chains were found to appear HLA-restricted, with HLA associations seemingly driven largely by CMV exposure.

CDR1 and CDR2, looked up from the germline V gene, are ENHRY and SYGVKD. Relative to germline, V is missing 8 bases and J is missing 1 base, with 8 bases of the junction outside any gene match. The CDR3 measures 16 amino acids from cysteine to phenylalanine. Only CDR3 DNA remains: 48 bases, in frame from the first base. The sequence was obtained from a man between 35 and 55 years old in good health and CMV-seropositive. This sequence uses TRBV10-3 and TRBJ1-4; TRBD1 matches 9 bases in the middle. The sequenced material came from PBMCs. CDR3 reads: CAISRTGGETNEKLFF. At the DNA level, the sequence is TGTGCCATCTCCCGAACAGGGGGCGAAACTAATGAAAAACTGTTTTTT.